Sequencing of this T cell receptor beta chain was carried out in a study of blood T cell repertoires in COVID-19. Study at large: Sites across the United States, Italy and Spain contributed samples from acute and convalescent COVID-19.

The CDR3 is 14 amino acids. Per germline, CDR1 SGHTA and CDR2 FQGNSA. Deletions cut 6 bases from V and 1 base from J, with 9 bases between. Study processing details: Counts of nucleated cells, estimated from reference gene primer amplification, were obtained. The table came from immunoSEQ multiplex PCR; TCRdb's copy has only in-frame clones and leaves some out. The V and J calls and the clone size are those of that table, but D and trimming were determined from the DNA. The table lists 300,000 to 350,000 clones, 80% to 90% of them singletons. Participant reports of clinical history set cohort assignment. Resolution of symptoms, clearance, or two negative PCRs was present in recovered Cohort 3 donors.

Sequencing was carried out using PBMCs or T cells enriched from blood (not recorded which). The sequence was collected from a man younger than 40 who had recovered from COVID-19. The rearrangement joins TRBV7-2 to TRBJ2-2; D possibly corresponds to TRBD1 (6 bases). CDR3 sequence (DNA): TGTGCCAGCAGACCGACAGGGAACACCGGGGAGCTGTTTTTT. Its translation is CASRPTGNTGELFF.